Below, one TCR beta chain is given with its context. Antigen unknown. This sample was taken from a study of cytomegalovirus exposure and HLA in healthy donors. CDR1 and CDR2 from the germline V gene are MNHEY and SVGAGI. The CDR3 runs to 14 residues. Trimming took 4 bases from V and 3 from J; bases not matched to a gene: 3. Findings of the study overall: With DRB1 most and HLA-C fewest, TCR association rates differed between HLA loci in a later analysis.

It was with 60 Vbeta and 13 Jbeta primers that the PCR ran. Only in-frame clones appear in the TCRdb table, and some are missing; sequencing was by immunoSEQ multiplex PCR. The sample has roughly 39,000 clones. The sequencing input was PBMCs. The origin of this receptor is a woman in her twenties or thirties in good health and CMV-seropositive. This sequence joins TRBV6-5 and TRBJ1-1; 9 bases agree with TRBD1. CDR3 DNA sequence: TGTGCCAGCAGTTTAACAGGGGGCTACACTGAAGCTTTCTTT. The encoded protein is CASSLTGGYTEAFF.